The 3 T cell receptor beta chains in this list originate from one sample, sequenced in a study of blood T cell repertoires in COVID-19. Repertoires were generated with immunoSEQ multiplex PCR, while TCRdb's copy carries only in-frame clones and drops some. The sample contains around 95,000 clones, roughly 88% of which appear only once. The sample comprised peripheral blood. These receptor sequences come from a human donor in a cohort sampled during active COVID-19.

The CDR3 is CSASPGQANSPLHF. For the CDR3, the DNA is TGCAGTGCTAGTCCGGGACAGGCGAATTCACCCCTCCACTTT. The J gene is TRBJ1-6, the V gene TRBV20-1; 8 nucleotides agree with TRBD1. This CDR3 has 14 residues. Germline V gene data show CDR1 as DFQATT and CDR2 as SNEGSKA (reference sequence). The trim removed 3 bases at V and 7 bases at J, leaving 5 bases unmatched.

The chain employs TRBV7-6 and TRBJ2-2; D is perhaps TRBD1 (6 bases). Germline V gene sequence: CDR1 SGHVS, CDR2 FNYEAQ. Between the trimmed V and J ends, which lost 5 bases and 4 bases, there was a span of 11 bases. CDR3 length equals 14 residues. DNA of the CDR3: TGTGCCAGCAGCCAGGACAGTAGCACCGGGGAGCTGTTTTTT. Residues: CASSQDSSTGELFF.

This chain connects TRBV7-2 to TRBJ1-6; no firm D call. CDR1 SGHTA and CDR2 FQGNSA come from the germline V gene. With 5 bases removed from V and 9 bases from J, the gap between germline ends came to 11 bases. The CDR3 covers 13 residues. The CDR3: CASSQDWTSPLHF. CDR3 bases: TGTGCCAGCAGCCAGGACTGGACTTCACCCCTCCACTTT.